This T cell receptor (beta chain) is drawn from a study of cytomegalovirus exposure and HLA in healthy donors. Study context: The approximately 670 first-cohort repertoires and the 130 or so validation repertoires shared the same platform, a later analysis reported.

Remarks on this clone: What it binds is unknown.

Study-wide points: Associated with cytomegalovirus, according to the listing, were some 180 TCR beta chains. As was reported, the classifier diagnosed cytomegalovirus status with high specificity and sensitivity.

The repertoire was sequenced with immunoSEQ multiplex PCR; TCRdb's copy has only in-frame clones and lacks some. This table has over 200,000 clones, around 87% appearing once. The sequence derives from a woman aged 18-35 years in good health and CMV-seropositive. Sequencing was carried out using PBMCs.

CDR3 sequence: CASSLYVGELFF. The DNA of the CDR3 is TGTGCCAGCAGCTTATATGTAGGGGAGCTGTTTTTT. V gene TRBV7-9 combines with J gene TRBJ2-2; D remains unclear. Trimming left V 2 bases short and J 8 bases short, with 6 bases between. CDR3 length: 12 residues. Germline CDR1 and CDR2: SEHNR and FQNEAQ (reference sequence).